A selection of T cell receptor beta chains follows, all from one sample in a study of patients and donors after allogeneic stem cell transplantation. TCRdb re-called the RT-PCR reads through MiXCR, storing one row per CDR3 protein. The data hold about 960,000 distinct CDR3 sequences, with about 20% observed a single time. The sample taken for sequencing was blood, either unsorted or a sorted T cell fraction (not recorded which). The receptors were sampled from a human donor who was either an allogeneic HSCT recipient or a stem cell or donor lymphocyte infusion donor (not recorded which). It is not recorded whose cells these are; they may come from a transplant donor. Each CDR3 is given with its conserved first and last residue. D genes are given only for firm matches. Part of the rows lack a size; the others show once, few, many or a class for expanded clones.

clone size	V gene	D gene	J gene	CDR3 protein	CDR3 DNA
few	TRBV20-1	TRBD1	TRBJ2-7	CSADRDRVPYEQYF	TGCAGTGCTGACCGGGACAGGGTGCCCTACGAGCAGTACTTC
few	TRBV9	TRBD1	TRBJ1-1	CASSVAGTGVTEAFF	TGTGCCAGCAGCGTAGCCGGGACAGGGGTCACTGAAGCTTTCTTT
NA	TRBV6-5	TRBD1	TRBJ1-2	CASSLTGLGGYTF	TGTGCCAGCAGTTTGACAGGGCTGGGAGGCTACACCTTC
few	TRBV2	NA	TRBJ2-4	CASSGGELAKNIQYF	TGTGCCAGCAGTGGCGGGGAGCTAGCCAAAAACATTCAGTACTTC
few	TRBV29-1	NA	TRBJ1-2	CSVLLRYGYTF	TGCAGCGTCCTGCTCAGATATGGCTACACCTTC
many	TRBV4-2	NA	TRBJ2-5	CASSQLPRETQYF	TGTGCCAGCAGCCAACTCCCGCGGGAGACCCAGTACTTC
NA	TRBV20-1	TRBD2	TRBJ2-1	CSARAGLAGVRLNNEQFF	TGCAGTGCTAGAGCCGGACTAGCGGGAGTTCGCCTCAACAATGAGCAGTTCTTC
few	TRBV12-3/TRBV12-4	NA	TRBJ1-4	CASSFGVEGSELFF	TGTGCCAGCAGTTTTGGGGTGGAGGGGAGTGAACTGTTTTTT
many	TRBV12-3/TRBV12-4	NA	TRBJ1-1	CASSFTESTEAFF	TGTGCCAGCAGTTTCACAGAGAGCACTGAAGCTTTCTTT
once	TRBV20-1	NA	TRBJ2-2	CSVLRSNTGELFF	TGCAGTGTTCTCAGGTCGAACACCGGGGAGCTGTTTTTT
NA	TRBV5-1	TRBD1	TRBJ1-1	CASTSTGGRAFF	TGCGCCAGCACCTCTACAGGGGGCCGGGCTTTCTTT
NA	TRBV5-1	NA	TRBJ1-1	CASSPYRSLNTEAFF	TGCGCCAGCAGCCCTTACAGGAGCCTGAACACTGAAGCTTTCTTT
few	TRBV3-1	NA	TRBJ1-2	CASSQESDDSSNYGYTF	TGTGCCAGCAGCCAAGAATCAGACGACAGTTCTAACTATGGCTACACCTTC
few	TRBV5-1	TRBD1	TRBJ2-2	CASSRGQGNIGELFF	TGCGCCAGCAGCCGGGGACAGGGGAATATCGGGGAGCTGTTTTTT
NA	TRBV6-1	TRBD1	TRBJ2-7	CASSKPGQGAWEQYF	TGTGCCAGCAGTAAGCCGGGACAGGGGGCTTGGGAGCAGTACTTC
few	TRBV5-4	NA	TRBJ2-2	CASSSPTAGTGELFF	TGTGCCAGCAGCAGCCCTACCGCGGGGACCGGGGAGCTGTTTTTT
NA	TRBV20-1	NA	TRBJ1-3	CSVPFQKGNTIYF	TGCAGTGTTCCGTTTCAGAAGGGTAACACCATATATTTT
NA	TRBV29-1	NA	TRBJ2-5	CSVEWRVETQYF	TGCAGCGTTGAATGGCGGGTAGAGACCCAGTACTTC
NA	TRBV27	NA	TRBJ1-4	CASSFLGVGEKLFF	TGTGCCAGCAGTTTCCTCGGGGTTGGGGAAAAACTGTTTTTT
few	TRBV9	TRBD2	TRBJ2-3	CASSTGTSSSTDTQYF	TGTGCCAGCAGCACCGGGACTAGCTCTAGCACAGATACGCAGTATTTT
few	TRBV12-5	NA	TRBJ2-7	CASGLNEQYF	TGTGCTAGTGGTTTGAACGAGCAGTACTTC
NA	TRBV7-2	TRBD2	TRBJ2-1	CASSRESGRGSYNEQFF	TGTGCCAGCAGCCGAGAAAGCGGGAGGGGATCCTACAATGAGCAGTTCTTC
many	TRBV6-5	TRBD1	TRBJ2-3	CASSYGGQGTDTQYF	TGTGCCAGCAGTTACGGTGGACAGGGCACAGATACGCAGTATTTT
NA	TRBV28	NA	TRBJ2-5	CASSLRVVIVQETQYF	TGTGCCAGCAGTTTAAGGGTCGTGATCGTCCAAGAGACCCAGTACTTC
few	TRBV4-3	NA	TRBJ2-1	CASSHEISITPFYNEQFF	TGCGCCAGCAGCCATGAAATTTCGATCACCCCTTTCTACAATGAGCAGTTCTTC
many	TRBV7-2	NA	TRBJ2-2	CASSVPKGHNTGELFF	TGTGCCAGCAGCGTACCGAAGGGACACAACACCGGGGAGCTGTTTTTT
few	TRBV2	NA	TRBJ2-2	CASSGTRTGELFF	TGTGCCAGCAGTGGTACAAGGACCGGGGAGCTGTTTTTT
few	TRBV29-1	NA	TRBJ2-7	CSVEDPDSLGEQYF	TGCAGCGTTGAGGACCCGGACAGTCTTGGGGAGCAGTACTTC
many	TRBV5-6	TRBD2	TRBJ2-3	CASSLGPGGGDTQYF	TGTGCCAGCAGCTTGGGTCCGGGGGGGGGAGATACGCAGTATTTT
NA	TRBV5-1	NA	TRBJ2-2	CASSLIRENTGELFF	TGCGCCAGCAGCTTGATCAGGGAGAACACCGGGGAGCTGTTTTTT
few	TRBV6-1	TRBD1	TRBJ1-2	CASSPPTGSNYGYTF	TGTGCCAGCAGCCCTCCGACAGGGTCCAACTATGGCTACACCTTC
NA	TRBV7-2	NA	TRBJ2-1	CASSLSVYNEQFF	TGTGCCAGCAGCTTATCAGTTTACAATGAGCAGTTCTTC
few	TRBV24-1	NA	TRBJ1-2	CATSALTGEISGYTF	TGTGCCACCAGTGCCCTGACGGGGGAGATATCTGGCTACACCTTC
NA	TRBV4-2	NA	TRBJ1-2	CASSQGEGSYGYTF	TGTGCCAGCAGCCAAGGTGAAGGGAGCTATGGCTACACCTTC
NA	TRBV20-1	NA	TRBJ1-2	CSARDTTGSYGYTF	TGCAGTGCTAGAGATACAACAGGGTCCTATGGCTACACCTTC
once	TRBV3-1	NA	TRBJ1-2	CASSHQGNSYTF	TGTGCCAGCAGCCACCAGGGTAATAGCTACACCTTC
NA	TRBV6-5	TRBD2	TRBJ2-4	CASSYSGGGRTKNIQYF	TGTGCCAGCAGTTACTCCGGGGGCGGGAGGACCAAAAACATTCAGTACTTC
NA	TRBV4-3	TRBD1	TRBJ2-2	CASSQATGTGSPGELFF	TGCGCCAGCAGCCAAGCAACTGGGACAGGGTCTCCCGGGGAGCTGTTTTTT
once	TRBV7-9	NA	TRBJ2-7	CASSLVLTGISSYEQYF	TGTGCCAGCAGCTTAGTTCTCACAGGGATTAGCTCCTACGAGCAGTACTTC
few	TRBV10-3	NA	TRBJ2-7	CAISEGRGAYEQYF	TGTGCCATCAGTGAGGGCAGGGGAGCCTACGAGCAGTACTTC
many	TRBV9	NA	TRBJ2-3	CASSVEGSRTDTQYF	TGTGCCAGCAGCGTAGAGGGCAGCCGCACAGATACGCAGTATTTT
NA	TRBV11-2	TRBD2	TRBJ2-1	CASSGEGGLAGGRYNEQFF	TGTGCCAGCAGCGGGGAAGGTGGTCTAGCGGGAGGGAGGTACAATGAGCAGTTCTTC
few	TRBV9	TRBD1	TRBJ2-3	CASSGDRDDTQYF	TGTGCCAGCAGTGGGGACAGGGACGATACGCAGTATTTT
few	TRBV4-2	TRBD2	TRBJ2-1	CASSPLAGGHEQFF	TGTGCCAGCAGCCCCCTAGCGGGGGGGCATGAGCAGTTCTTC
few	TRBV5-1	TRBD1	TRBJ2-1	CASSLPGTGYNEQFF	TGCGCCAGCAGCTTACCTGGGACAGGGTACAATGAGCAGTTCTTC
NA	TRBV20-1	NA	TRBJ1-2	CSARVGTGGNYGYTF	TGCAGTGCTAGAGTTGGTACGGGGGGAAACTATGGCTACACCTTC